This note documents a single T cell receptor beta chain sequence. Its antigen is currently unknown. This sample is part of a study of T cell repertoires in cytomegalovirus infection. Overall study: Signatures in public TCR beta sequences pointed to both CMV infection and matching HLA type. Study-wide results and caveats: The cumulative frequency of public TCR beta families identified carriers of CMV plus the relevant HLA. Dominating the ex vivo response were HLA-C-restricted CMV-specific TCR beta clonotypes.

The CDR3 is made up of 15 amino acids. Germline values: CDR1 DFQATT, CDR2 SNEGSKA (reference sequence). Losses at the gene ends were 6 bases for V and 3 bases for J; bases not matched to a gene: 12. MiXCR, applied by TCRdb to the reads, yields one record per CDR3 protein. The profile covers fewer than 200,000 distinct CDR3 sequences, with around 15% appearing a single time and approximately 30% taken by the ten largest. The sequenced material came from PBMCs. This TCR derives from a human donor in good health (CMV status not recorded). Some clones in this sample may be carry-over from other donors' samples. The genes are TRBV20-1 and TRBJ1-2; TRBD1 matches 8 bases. CDR3 in DNA: TGCAGTGCCTCCAACGCCCAGGGGGCTCACTATGGCTACACCTTC. Translated: CSASNAQGAHYGYTF.